The clone carrying this T cell receptor (beta chain) was seen repeatedly, ten times or more. The target antigen is unknown. V was pared by 5 bases and J by 4 bases, with 7 bases of the junction left unmatched. The CDR3 length is 15 residues. Looked up from germline, CDR1 is ENHRY and CDR2 is SYGVKD. In the original workflow: Quality scores were absent from the junction-only immunoSEQ sequences, so filtering differed. Assay: immunoSEQ multiplex PCR; the TCRdb copy retains only in-frame clones and omits some. Clone size and V and J calls were adopted from that table, with D and trimming inferred from the DNA. The table shows over a million clones, with about 70% occurring only once. This entry comes from a study of shared clonotypes between healthy human individuals. Study outcomes and limitations: Naive subsets usually exceeded memory subsets in estimated richness. A reduction in generation probabilities was seen for non-shared clonotypes relative to those shared by all four donors.

The clonotype was recovered from a man younger than 35 in good health. The chain has TRBV10-3 and TRBJ2-5; 10 bases align to TRBD2. What was sequenced was memory CD4+ T cells sorted from blood. The subset is: CD45RA-negative fraction. CDR3 coding DNA: TGTGCCATCAGTATAGCGGGGGGCCGGGGAGAGACCCAGTACTTC. Protein sequence: CAISIAGGRGETQYF.